These 5 T cell receptor beta chains came from one sample sequenced in a study of blood T cell repertoires in COVID-19. The table came from immunoSEQ multiplex PCR; TCRdb's copy has only in-frame clones and leaves some out. The top ten clones hold 0.77% of a sample with some 200,000 clones, roughly 90% of them seen once. Sequences were obtained from PBMCs or T cells enriched from blood (not recorded which). These receptors all come from a woman aged 18-29 years who had recovered from COVID-19.

The V call is TRBV5-1, the J call TRBJ2-1, with TRBD2 matching 8 bases. This CDR3 is built from 18 residues. The J segment lost 0 bases and the V segment lost 4 bases, leaving 12 bases of the junction unmatched. CDR1 and CDR2 from the germline V gene are SGHRS and YFSETQ. DNA of the CDR3: TGCGCCAGCAGCCTCAGGGCTAGCGGGCGTAGCTCCTACAATGAGCAGTTCTTC. Encoded protein: CASSLRASGRSSYNEQFF.

J is TRBJ2-1 and V is TRBV7-9; the D is unclear. The CDR3 consists of 16 residues. The V and J ends lost 5 bases and 2 bases respectively, with 16 bases between them. Germline CDR1 and CDR2: SEHNR and FQNEAQ (reference sequence). The CDR3 is CASSPLGVVTYNEQFF. The CDR3 bases are TGTGCCAGCAGCCCTCTAGGCGTCGTAACCTACAATGAGCAGTTCTTC.

This clone was detected once. V usage is TRBV28 and J usage is TRBJ2-1; no reliable D call. Trimming stripped 5 bases from V and 10 bases from J, with 12 bases between. Per the germline V gene, CDR1 is MDHEN and CDR2 is SYDVKM. The CDR3 contains 12 residues. The CDR3 DNA reads TGTGCCAGCAGTCCAACCTCGAGGGAGCAGTTCTTC. Translated, it gives CASSPTSREQFF.

This chain links TRBV9 with TRBJ1-4, with a possible D match to TRBD1 (6 bases). V was trimmed by 3 bases and J by 5 bases, leaving 14 bases between them. Germline V lookup: CDR1 SGDLS, CDR2 YYNGEE. The CDR3 loop spans 15 amino acids. The CDR3 here is CASSANGTPNEKLFF. CDR3 sequence (DNA): TGTGCCAGCAGCGCAAACGGGACACCCAATGAAAAACTGTTTTTT.

This chain connects TRBV27 to TRBJ2-1; D unresolved. Deletions cut 6 bases from V and 10 bases from J, with 10 bases between. The length of the CDR3 is 11 residues. Germline V gene lookup returns CDR1 MNHEY and CDR2 SMNVEV (reference sequence). The CDR3 here is CASRLGQEQFF. The CDR3 DNA reads as TGTGCCAGCAGATTAGGGCAAGAGCAGTTCTTC.